This entry lists 26 T cell receptor beta chains sequenced from one sample in a study of blood T cell repertoires in COVID-19. Only in-frame clones appear in the TCRdb table, and some are missing; sequencing was by immunoSEQ multiplex PCR. The table lists about 130,000 clones, around 75% of them singletons. The sample taken for sequencing was peripheral blood. All receptors derive from a woman in her sixties or seventies with COVID-19, enrolled during active disease.

This rearrangement joins TRBV4-3 to TRBJ1-6; D remains unclear. The CDR3 runs 14 residues. Deletions cut 5 bases from V and 7 bases from J, with 12 bases between. In germline, CDR1 is LGHNA, CDR2 YSLEER. The CDR3 reads CASSNNGRNSPLHF. Written as DNA, the CDR3 is TGCGCCAGCAGCAACAACGGGAGGAATTCACCCCTCCACTTT.

This chain links TRBV24-1 with TRBJ2-1; 10 bases map to TRBD2. J gave up 0 bases and V 3 bases, and 4 bases lay outside the gene matches. Germline V gene lookup returns CDR1 KGHDR and CDR2 SFDVKD. The CDR3 extends over 17 amino acids. CDR3 protein: CATSDHLAGDSYNEQFF. CDR3 sequence (DNA): TGTGCCACCAGTGATCATCTAGCGGGGGACTCCTACAATGAGCAGTTCTTC.

The chain recombines TRBV9 with TRBJ2-7, with D unresolved. Germline V CDR1 and CDR2: SGDLS, YYNGEE. The CDR3 is 13 residues long. Trimming pared 4 bases from V and 3 bases from J, leaving 11 bases between. Written as DNA, the CDR3 is TGTGCCAGCAGCCGATCTCCAGACTACGAGCAGTACTTC. Amino acids: CASSRSPDYEQYF.

This clone was found a few times. This sequence joins TRBV7-9 and TRBJ2-1, with 8 bases that match TRBD2. The V gene's germline CDR1 is SEHNR and CDR2 FQNEAQ (reference sequence). This CDR3 is built from 15 residues. J lost 7 bases, V lost 2 bases, and 7 bases had no gene match. CDR3 protein: CASSLLSGGRNEQFF. The CDR3 coding sequence is TGTGCCAGCAGCTTATTGTCGGGGGGGAGGAATGAGCAGTTCTTC.

This chain joins TRBV27 and TRBJ1-1; TRBD1 matches at 9 bases. The CDR3 consists of 15 residues. V gave up 6 bases and J gave up 4 bases; unmatched junction bases: 9. Per the germline V gene, CDR1 is MNHEY and CDR2 is SMNVEV (reference sequence). CDR3 amino acids: CASRRTGTGSTEAFF. CDR3 bases: TGTGCCAGCAGAAGGACCGGGACAGGGAGCACTGAAGCTTTCTTT.

The V and J genes are TRBV6-5 and TRBJ2-5; D might be TRBD2 (6 bases). The CDR3 spans 13 residues. V gave up 7 bases and J gave up 3 bases, with 12 bases separating them. Germline CDR1 is MNHEY and CDR2 is SVGAGI. CDR3 region: CASNWGDEETQYF. In DNA, the CDR3 is TGTGCCAGCAATTGGGGGGATGAAGAGACCCAGTACTTC.

The chain has TRBV2 and TRBJ1-1; unclear D gene. Trimming left V 7 bases short and J 0 bases short, with 9 bases between. CDR3 length: 13 amino acids. Looked up from germline, CDR1 is SNHLY and CDR2 is FYNNEI. In nucleotides, the CDR3 is TGTGCCAGCAAGGTGGAGTTGAACACTGAAGCTTTCTTT. Translating gives CASKVELNTEAFF.

This clone was observed a single time. The chain uses TRBV19 and TRBJ1-5; possibly TRBD1 for D (6 bases). Looked up from germline, CDR1 is LNHDA and CDR2 is SQIVND (reference sequence). CDR3 length equals 14 residues. V lost 10 bases, J lost 4 bases, and 17 bases lay in between. DNA for the CDR3: TGTGCCACGGAAAGGACAGCGAATAATCAGCCCCAGCATTTT. Translating gives CATERTANNQPQHF.

The chain is built from TRBV30 and TRBJ1-5, with a weak D call TRBD1 (6 bases). V lost 3 bases and J 5 bases, leaving 14 bases between the germline ends. The CDR3 runs to 14 residues. Germline V gene lookup returns CDR1 GTSNPN and CDR2 SVGIG (reference sequence). This CDR3 reads CAWSRAGVDQPQHF. DNA of the CDR3: TGTGCCTGGAGCCGGGCAGGGGTGGATCAGCCCCAGCATTTT.

The genes are TRBV5-4 and TRBJ1-6; no clear D. Germline V gives CDR1 SGHNT, CDR2 YYREEE (reference sequence). This CDR3 has 14 amino acids. V was clipped by 3 bases and J by 8 bases, with 12 bases between them. CDR3 sequence: CASSSAVTDSPLHF. The CDR3 region has the DNA TGTGCCAGCAGCTCGGCGGTAACGGATTCACCCCTCCACTTT.

J is TRBJ2-2 and V is TRBV7-2; TRBD2 agrees at 7 bases. V was pared by 1 base and J by 6 bases, with 5 bases of the junction left unmatched. Germline CDR1 SGHTA, CDR2 FQGNSA. The CDR3 is 15 amino acids. CDR3 sequence reads: CASSLGAGRAGELFF. DNA of the CDR3: TGTGCCAGCAGCTTAGGGGCAGGGAGGGCCGGGGAGCTGTTTTTT.

This chain joins TRBV2 and TRBJ2-3, with D perhaps matching TRBD2 (5 bases). Germline assignment: CDR1 SNHLY and CDR2 FYNNEI. CDR3 length: 14 amino acids. V lost 3 bases and J lost 5, with 12 bases in between. The CDR3 protein is CASSDSSRLDTQYF. Here the CDR3 DNA reads TGTGCCAGCAGTGATTCTAGCCGCCTAGATACGCAGTATTTT.

The J gene is TRBJ2-1, the V gene TRBV7-3; TRBD2 is a possible D gene (5 bases). This CDR3 spans 14 amino acids. Trimming left V 4 bases short and J 1 base short, with 8 bases between. CDR1 SGHTA and CDR2 FQGTGA come from the germline V gene. This CDR3 is CASSSTGSYNEQFF. The CDR3 nucleotides are TGTGCCAGCAGCTCTACGGGATCCTACAATGAGCAGTTCTTC.

Only one count was recorded for this clone. The V call is TRBV11-3, the J call TRBJ2-3; TRBD2 matches at 11 bases. This CDR3 has 17 amino acids. CDR1 is SGHNT, CDR2 YENEEA, per germline. Trimming removed 3 bases from V and 0 bases from J; junction bases left unmatched: 5. This chain's CDR3 is CASSFVASGGSTDTQYF. The CDR3 nucleotides read TGTGCCAGCAGCTTCGTAGCTAGCGGGGGGAGCACAGATACGCAGTATTTT.

The rearrangement links TRBV4-3 to TRBJ1-2; 7 bases match TRBD1. J lost 2 bases, V lost 3 bases, and 6 bases had no gene match. This CDR3 spans 15 amino acids. Germline V gene lookup returns CDR1 LGHNA and CDR2 YSLEER. CDR3 loop: CASSQETGWNYGYTF. The CDR3, as DNA: TGCGCCAGCAGCCAGGAGACAGGGTGGAACTATGGCTACACCTTC.

V gene TRBV28 combines with J gene TRBJ2-7; 9 bases align to TRBD2. The CDR3 sequence is 16 residues long. Germline values: CDR1 MDHEN, CDR2 SYDVKM. The ends lost 7 bases at V and 2 bases at J; junction bases unmatched: 12. The CDR3, as DNA: TGTGCCAGCACCCCCCTCGGGGCGGGGGGGCCCTACGAGCAGTACTTC. Protein sequence: CASTPLGAGGPYEQYF.

This clone is a singleton in its sample. The chain links TRBV19 to TRBJ2-5, with a tentative D call TRBD2 (6 bases). Trimming cost V 1 base and J 5 bases, with 8 bases left between them. This CDR3 comprises 13 residues. The germline V gene encodes CDR1 LNHDA and CDR2 SQIVND (reference sequence). CDR3 loop: CASSIGGGETQYF. CDR3 DNA sequence: TGTGCCAGTAGTATAGGAGGAGGGGAGACCCAGTACTTC.

The rearrangement joins TRBV28 to TRBJ1-2; 7 nucleotides align to TRBD1. Per germline, CDR1 MDHEN and CDR2 SYDVKM. This CDR3 is built from 16 residues. Trimming took 6 bases from V and 3 from J; bases not matched to a gene: 13. The CDR3 loop is CASSLGGKGAYYGYTF. In nucleotides, the CDR3 is TGTGCCAGCAGCCTCGGCGGGAAGGGGGCGTACTATGGCTACACCTTC.

The chain joins TRBV6-1 to TRBJ1-2; no reliable D call. CDR3 length equals 14 residues. V was clipped by 1 base and J by 2 bases, with 8 bases between them. Germline CDR1 is MNHNS and CDR2 is SASEGT. In nucleotides, the CDR3 is TGTGCCAGCAGTGAAGATCCGGGGAACTATGGCTACACCTTC. Protein sequence: CASSEDPGNYGYTF.

The genes are TRBV6-5 and TRBJ2-7; 8 nucleotides match TRBD1. The length of the CDR3 is 15 residues. V lost 5 bases and J lost 7; bases outside the gene matches: 13. Germline V gives CDR1 MNHEY, CDR2 SVGAGI. The CDR3 loop is CASSTPGQGMREQYF. The CDR3 bases are TGTGCCAGCAGTACCCCCGGACAGGGTATGAGGGAGCAGTACTTC.

This clone came up once. The chain joins TRBV2 to TRBJ1-1; the D gene is possibly TRBD1 (6 bases). The germline CDR1 and CDR2 sequences are SNHLY and FYNNEI. CDR3 length equals 14 residues. The germline V and J ends were trimmed by 3 bases and 3 bases, with 11 bases remaining between them. CDR3 sequence (DNA): TGTGCCAGCAGTGAGTCAGGGGAGTACACTGAAGCTTTCTTT. This sequence encodes CASSESGEYTEAFF. The full variable domain, with the rest looked up from reference TRBV2 and TRBJ1-1, is EPEVTQTPSHQVTQMGQEVILRCVPISNHLYFYWYRQILGQKVEFLVSFYNNEISEKSEIFDDQFSVERPDGSNFTLKIRSTKLEDSAMYFCASSESGEYTEAFFGQGTRLTVV.

The CDR3 region has the DNA TGTGCCAGCAGCCGCCACTCATTTTCCGGGACAGGAGGAGATCAGCCCCAGCATTTT. Protein product: CASSRHSFSGTGGDQPQHF. V gene TRBV7-9 combines with J gene TRBJ1-5; TRBD1 agrees at 8 bases. V lost 5 bases, J lost 5 bases, and 20 bases stayed unmatched. Per the germline V gene, CDR1 is SEHNR and CDR2 is FQNEAQ (reference sequence). The CDR3 is 19 amino acids.

The V gene is TRBV9, the J gene TRBJ1-1; D is unclear. CDR1 is SGDLS, CDR2 YYNGEE, per germline. Trimming pared 0 bases from V and 4 bases from J, leaving 13 bases between. This CDR3 is built from 15 residues. The CDR3 bases are TGTGCCAGCAGCGTAGGCCCGGGTGTGAGCACTGAAGCTTTCTTT. This gives the protein CASSVGPGVSTEAFF.

This clone was found once. CDR3 sequence reads: CASWEQETQYF. The DNA for the CDR3 is TGTGCCAGCTGGGAGCAAGAGACCCAGTACTTC. This chain links TRBV28 with TRBJ2-5; possibly TRBD2 for D (5 bases). Deletions cut 8 bases from V and 2 bases from J, with 6 bases between. This CDR3 spans 11 amino acids. CDR1 MDHEN and CDR2 SYDVKM come from the germline V gene.

This rearrangement joins TRBV18 to TRBJ2-1; 8 nucleotides align to TRBD1. The V gene end was trimmed by 7 bases and the J gene end by 0 bases; junction bases not matched to a gene: 14. The CDR3 is 18 residues long. Per the germline V gene, CDR1 is KGHSH and CDR2 is LQKENI. Here the CDR3 reads CASFPRARGPSSYNEQFF. The CDR3 nucleotides read TGTGCCAGCTTCCCGCGGGCCAGGGGGCCCTCCTCCTACAATGAGCAGTTCTTC.

This chain joins TRBV7-2 and TRBJ2-5; tentatively, D is TRBD2 (6 bases). The CDR3 loop spans 15 amino acids. Germline lookup yields CDR1 SGHTA and CDR2 FQGNSA. V was cut by 0 bases and J by 2 bases, with 10 bases left in between. The CDR3 coding sequence is TGTGCCAGCAGCTTAGCGGCAGGGAGGCAAGAGACCCAGTACTTC. This codes for CASSLAAGRQETQYF.